Following are 22 T cell receptor beta chains from one sample sequenced in a study of T cells after yellow fever vaccination (dated by TCRdb to about 2019). Receptor amplification or capture employed 5' RACE. The sequencer was an Illumina HiSeq 2500. The raw public data were reprocessed by TCRdb itself: fastp quality trimming at Q25, MiXCR clonotype calling, in-frame beta chains only. Each entry merges the rows of one CDR3 protein and shows their most common DNA and genes. In all, the sample holds hundreds of thousands of distinct CDR3 sequences, and around an eighth of those were seen once. The ten largest account for 11% to 15% of the sample. In the paper's terms, the treatment or condition label means: live attenuated yellow fever vaccine strain. Sequencing was performed on PBMCs, taken on the day of the yellow fever booster vaccination. The receptor set was obtained from a man aged 25-45 years who received the YFV17D yellow fever vaccine.

This clonotype was seen a few times. V is TRBV20-1 and J is TRBJ2-1; no firm D call. Germline lookup yields CDR1 DFQATT and CDR2 SNEGSKA (reference sequence). The CDR3 totals 14 residues. The germline V and J ends were trimmed by 1 base and 1 base, with 8 bases remaining between them. In nucleotides, the CDR3 is TGCAGTGCTAGAGTTACCTCTTCCTACAATGAGCAGTTCTTC. This encodes CSARVTSSYNEQFF.

This clonotype occurred a few times. The gene calls are TRBV28 and TRBJ2-5; tentative D call: TRBD1 (5 bases). This CDR3 has 13 residues. The V end was cut by 3 bases, the J end by 4 bases, with 9 bases between. Germline V gene lookup returns CDR1 MDHEN and CDR2 SYDVKM. The CDR3 DNA sequence: TGTGCCAGCAGTTTTCGAGACAGAGAGACCCAGTACTTC. Its protein is CASSFRDRETQYF.

The chain is built from TRBV5-1 and TRBJ1-3; D is possibly TRBD1 (5 bases). CDR1 is SGHRS, CDR2 YFSETQ, per germline. The CDR3 covers 16 residues. The germline V and J ends were trimmed by 0 bases and 0 bases, with 10 bases remaining between them. CDR3 sequence: CASSLEQAASGNTIYF. The CDR3, as DNA: TGCGCCAGCAGCTTGGAACAGGCTGCCTCTGGAAACACCATATATTTT.

The chain is built from TRBV20-1 and TRBJ2-1; 10 positions agree with TRBD2. The germline V gene has CDR1 DFQATT and CDR2 SNEGSKA (reference sequence). V was pared by 8 bases and J by 7 bases, with 8 bases of the junction left unmatched. The CDR3 is made up of 13 amino acids. CDR3 DNA sequence: TGCAGTCCATCTAGCGGGAGCAGGAATGAGCAGTTCTTC. It specifies CSPSSGSRNEQFF.

This clonotype was seen a few times. The rearrangement joins TRBV7-2 to TRBJ2-3; D is unresolved. This CDR3 has 13 amino acids. The V gene's germline CDR1 is SGHTA and CDR2 FQGNSA. The V and J ends lost 5 bases and 3 bases respectively, with 9 bases between them. CDR3 sequence: CASSQRRTDTQYF. In DNA, the CDR3 is TGTGCCAGCAGCCAACGACGTACAGATACGCAGTATTTT.

This clonotype showed up just a few times. This rearrangement joins TRBV25-1 to TRBJ2-1, with no clear D. Germline CDR1 MGHDK, CDR2 SYGVNS. There are 15 residues in the CDR3. The V gene lost 2 bases and the J gene lost 8 bases, with 16 bases spanning the gap. CDR3 bases: TGTGCCAGCAGTGAACCCGCGTGGGAATCAGATGAGCAGTTCTTC. Its protein product is CASSEPAWESDEQFF. The full variable domain, rest sourced from reference TRBV25-1 and TRBJ2-1, is EADIYQTPRYLVIGTGKKITLECSQTMGHDKMYWYQQDPGMELHLIHYSYGVNSTEKGDLSSESTVSRIRTEHFPLTLESARPSHTSQYLCASSEPAWESDEQFFGPGTRLTVL.

This clonotype was observed at least ten times. The chain has TRBV12-3 or TRBV12-4 and TRBJ2-5; no definite D call. This CDR3 spans 12 amino acids. The V end was cut by 6 bases, the J end by 5 bases, with 10 bases between. In DNA form, the CDR3 reads TGTGCCAGCAGCCGCCTTGGTGAGACCCAGTACTTC. Its translation is CASSRLGETQYF.

This chain uses TRBV20-1 with TRBJ2-5; either TRBD1 or TRBD2 may supply D (5 bases each). V lost 1 base to trimming and J lost 4 bases, with 16 bases between them. CDR1 and CDR2 (germline): DFQATT, SNEGSKA (reference sequence). The CDR3 has 15 amino acids. Here the CDR3 reads CSARASNWDGETQYF. Written as DNA, the CDR3 is TGCAGTGCTAGAGCCTCGAACTGGGACGGAGAGACCCAGTACTTC.

This clonotype was seen more than once but under ten times. The rearrangement joins TRBV5-4 to TRBJ2-1, with 9 positions matching TRBD2. The CDR3 is 18 residues long. The V and J ends lost 5 bases and 0 bases, in that order; junction bases with no gene match: 12. Per the germline V gene, CDR1 is SGHNT and CDR2 is YYREEE (reference sequence). CDR3 sequence: CASRRNRQREDSYNEQFF. CDR3 bases: TGTGCCAGCAGACGCAATCGCCAGCGGGAGGACTCCTACAATGAGCAGTTCTTC.

V is TRBV5-6 and J is TRBJ1-1, with D perhaps matching TRBD1 (5 bases). CDR1 is SGHDT, CDR2 YYEEEE, per germline. Trimming removed 4 bases from V and 4 bases from J, with 11 bases in between. This CDR3 comprises 13 residues. This CDR3 reads CASSRGPTTEAFF. CDR3 nucleotide sequence: TGTGCCAGCAGCAGGGGACCGACCACTGAAGCTTTCTTT.

This clonotype was detected only a few times. The rearrangement joins TRBV28 to TRBJ1-5, with a tentative D call TRBD1 (5 bases). The V end was cut by 4 bases, the J end by 6 bases, with 16 bases between. This CDR3 region has 15 residues. CDR1 and CDR2 (germline): MDHEN, SYDVKM. CDR3 DNA: TGTGCCAGCAGTTCTGGGGGAGGAAGAAGTCAGCCCCAGCATTTT. It yields the protein CASSSGGGRSQPQHF.

The chain joins TRBV30 to TRBJ1-1; unclear D gene. V lost 2 bases and J lost 5, with 9 bases in between. There are 12 residues in the CDR3. CDR1 and CDR2 from the germline V gene are GTSNPN and SVGIG (reference sequence). The CDR3 is CAWSLGSTEAFF. The CDR3, as DNA: TGTGCCTGGAGTTTAGGGTCAACTGAAGCTTTCTTT. Variable domain in full (rest from reference TRBV30 and TRBJ1-1): SQTIHQWPATLVQPVGSPLSLECTVEGTSNPNLYWYRQAAGRGLQLLFYSVGIGQISSEVPQNLSASRPQDRQFILSSKKLLLSDSGFYLCAWSLGSTEAFFGQGTRLTVV.

This clonotype was observed at least ten times. The chain employs TRBV29-1 and TRBJ2-7; 7 nucleotides line up with TRBD1. The CDR3 is 15 amino acids. CDR1 and CDR2 from the germline V gene are SQVTM and ANQGSEA. J was trimmed by 3 bases and V by 1 base; bases with no gene match: 9. CDR3 protein: CSVEGTGTNYYEQYF. DNA of the CDR3: TGCAGCGTTGAAGGGACAGGCACCAATTACTACGAGCAGTACTTC.

There are a few counts of this clonotype. The V call is TRBV12-3 or TRBV12-4, the J call TRBJ2-3; tentatively, D is TRBD2 (5 bases). The CDR3 has 15 residues. V lost 2 bases, J lost 1 base, and 10 bases lay in between. This CDR3 reads CASSLRRGRTDTQYF. The CDR3 DNA sequence: TGTGCCAGCAGTTTAAGGCGCGGGCGCACAGATACGCAGTATTTT.

This clonotype was seen a few times. Mismatch with germline at one junction end may stem from a read error. The chain combines TRBV4-3 with TRBJ2-1, with 8 bases that match TRBD2. This CDR3 region has 18 residues. Germline V gene sequence: CDR1 LGHNA, CDR2 YSLEER. CDR3: CASSHETTVIAGYTEQFF. Here the CDR3 DNA reads TGCGCCAGCAGCCACGAAACCACTGTGATAGCGGGGTACACTGAGCAGTTCTTC.

This clonotype has only a few counts. The V call is TRBV20-1, the J call TRBJ2-5, with D perhaps given as TRBD1 or TRBD2 (6 bases each). Germline V gene data show CDR1 as DFQATT and CDR2 as SNEGSKA (reference sequence). This CDR3 comprises 13 residues. Trimming pared 6 bases from V and 7 bases from J, leaving 18 bases between. The DNA for the CDR3 is TGCAGTGCCAAGGCAAAGGGGGAGGTGACCCAGTACTTC. Its translation is CSAKAKGEVTQYF.

The gene calls are TRBV5-1 and TRBJ1-2; D not resolved. The ends were cut back, 2 bases at V and 4 bases at J, with 12 bases in the middle. There are 14 residues in the CDR3. The germline CDR1 and CDR2 sequences are SGHRS and YFSETQ. In DNA, the CDR3 is TGCGCCAGCAGCTTCGGGGAGGCGAGCTATGGCTACACCTTC. It codes for CASSFGEASYGYTF.

This clonotype has a handful of counts. The chain couples TRBV20-1 to TRBJ2-7; 10 positions match TRBD1. V was pared by 3 bases and J by 6 bases, with 5 bases of the junction left unmatched. Germline V gene lookup returns CDR1 DFQATT and CDR2 SNEGSKA (reference sequence). This CDR3 has 13 amino acids. The CDR3: CSASIGTGAEQYF. In DNA, the CDR3 is TGCAGTGCTAGTATTGGGACAGGGGCCGAGCAGTACTTC.

V is TRBV9 and J is TRBJ2-6; D is uncertain. The V end was cut by 0 bases, the J end by 0 bases, with 4 bases between. The germline gives CDR1 SGDLS, CDR2 YYNGEE. This CDR3 region has 15 residues. Written as DNA, the CDR3 is TGTGCCAGCAGCGTAGGCCACTCTGGGGCCAACGTCCTGACTTTC. Encoded protein: CASSVGHSGANVLTF.

Only a few counts were recorded for this clonotype. This chain links TRBV19 with TRBJ2-5, with TRBD2 as a possible D gene (5 bases). The CDR3 runs to 14 residues. The V and J ends lost 11 bases and 3 bases respectively, with 19 bases between them. The germline V gene encodes CDR1 LNHDA and CDR2 SQIVND (reference sequence). CDR3 DNA: TGTGCCGGGCGGAGGCGCGGTGGGGAAGAGACCCAGTACTTC. Translated, it gives CAGRRRGGEETQYF. Full variable domain (missing parts from reference TRBV19 and TRBJ2-5): DGGITQSPKYLFRKEGQNVTLSCEQNLNHDAMYWYRQDPGQGLRLIYYSQIVNDFQKGDIAEGYSVSREKKESFPLTVTSAQKNPTAFYLCAGRRRGGEETQYFGPGTRLLVL.

V and J are TRBV15 and TRBJ2-1; D is uncertain. Per the germline V gene, CDR1 is LNHNV and CDR2 is YYDKDF (reference sequence). The CDR3 contains 16 residues. Between the trimmed V and J ends, which lost 0 bases and 2 bases, there was a span of 11 bases. The CDR3 here is CATSRETGRTYNEQFF. CDR3 nucleotides: TGTGCCACCAGCAGAGAAACGGGTAGGACCTACAATGAGCAGTTCTTC.

There are a few counts of this clonotype. The chain joins TRBV7-2 to TRBJ2-3; D remains unclear. V lost 3 bases and J lost 6, with 7 bases in between. Germline lookup yields CDR1 SGHTA and CDR2 FQGNSA. The CDR3 is made up of 12 amino acids. The DNA of the CDR3 is TGTGCCAGCAGCTTCTGGGTGGATACGCAGTATTTT. Translation: CASSFWVDTQYF.